This entry lists 10 T cell receptor beta chains sequenced from one sample in a study of blood T cell repertoires in COVID-19. TCRdb keeps only in-frame clones here, not all; method: immunoSEQ multiplex PCR. The sample has hundreds of thousands of clones, over 75% seen once. The specimen was PBMCs or T cells enriched from blood (not recorded which). These receptors came from a woman between 18 and 29 years old who had recovered from COVID-19.

This clone was detected a few times. The V and J genes are TRBV10-3 and TRBJ2-7, with TRBD2 matching 9 bases. The germline V gene encodes CDR1 ENHRY and CDR2 SYGVKD. J gave up 6 bases and V 2 bases, and 5 bases lay outside the gene matches. The CDR3 contains 14 residues. In DNA, the CDR3 is TGTGCCATCAGTGAGCTTAGCGGGGGCCGCGAGCAGTACTTC. Its translation: CAISELSGGREQYF.

V usage is TRBV6-2 or TRBV6-3 and J usage is TRBJ1-4; D is unresolved. The CDR3 has 13 residues. Germline-derived CDR1 and CDR2 are MNHEY and SVGEGT. Trimming stripped 2 bases from V and 7 bases from J, with 8 bases between. CDR3 protein: CASSYPIGEKLFF. The CDR3 nucleotides read TGTGCCAGCAGTTACCCCATCGGTGAAAAACTGTTTTTT.

The V and J genes are TRBV12-3 or TRBV12-4 and TRBJ2-7, with a weak D call TRBD1 (5 bases). The CDR3 length is 12 residues. V was pared by 4 bases and J by 7 bases, with 11 bases between. DNA of the CDR3: TGTGCCAGCAGTTGGACACCTCTGGAGCAGTACTTC. Translated: CASSWTPLEQYF.

The genes are TRBV15 and TRBJ2-3, with 10 bases aligning to TRBD2. The CDR3 has 15 residues. The V gene end was trimmed by 5 bases and the J gene end by 3 bases; junction bases not matched to a gene: 5. Germline-derived CDR1 and CDR2 are LNHNV and YYDKDF (reference sequence). The CDR3 DNA reads TGTGCCACCAGCCTACAGCGGGGGGGAACAGATACGCAGTATTTT. This gives the protein CATSLQRGGTDTQYF.

The chain joins TRBV29-1 to TRBJ1-1, with D hard to call. The CDR3 is 13 amino acids. Trimming stripped 3 bases from V and 3 bases from J, with 11 bases between. Germline CDR1 reads SQVTM; CDR2 reads ANQGSEA. CDR3 loop: CSVDSGMDTEAFF. CDR3 sequence (DNA): TGCAGCGTTGACTCGGGGATGGACACTGAAGCTTTCTTT.

J is TRBJ1-1 and V is TRBV6-1; tentative D call: TRBD1 (6 bases). The V end was cut by 2 bases, the J end by 0 bases, with 16 bases between. Germline V gene sequence: CDR1 MNHNS, CDR2 SASEGT. CDR3 size: 17 residues. In DNA, the CDR3 is TGTGCCAGCAGTGAATGGGGGGGGCAGATGATGAACACTGAAGCTTTCTTT. Its protein product is CASSEWGGQMMNTEAFF.

The rearrangement joins TRBV4-1 to TRBJ1-2; TRBD1 matches 9 bases. This CDR3 is 17 amino acids long. The germline gives CDR1 MGHRA, CDR2 YSYEKL. The V and J ends lost 0 bases and 8 bases, in that order; junction bases with no gene match: 13. The CDR3 spells CASSQDPVVTGGGGYTF. Written as DNA, the CDR3 is TGCGCCAGCAGCCAAGATCCAGTTGTGACAGGGGGAGGGGGCTACACCTTC.

V gene TRBV5-1 combines with J gene TRBJ1-2, with 9 nucleotides matching TRBD1. V shed 5 bases and J 1 base; nucleotides not matched to a gene: 6. The CDR3 is 15 amino acids. Germline CDR1 reads SGHRS; CDR2 reads YFSETQ. CDR3 DNA: TGCGCCAGCAGATCGCCGGGACAGGGTAACTATGGCTACACCTTC. The encoded protein is CASRSPGQGNYGYTF.

This clone was observed a few times. The chain employs TRBV14 and TRBJ1-5; D call uncertain. The length of the CDR3 is 16 residues. Trimming pared 0 bases from V and 6 bases from J, leaving 15 bases between. CDR1 is SGHDN, CDR2 FVKESK, per germline. CDR3 amino acids: CASSQECSPGGQPQHF. In nucleotides, the CDR3 is TGTGCCAGCAGCCAAGAATGCTCGCCAGGTGGTCAGCCCCAGCATTTT.

This clone was seen just once. The CDR3 DNA is TGCGCCAGCAGCCAAGCCTATTACTATGGCTACACCTTC. Translation: CASSQAYYYGYTF. J is TRBJ1-2 and V is TRBV4-1; no firm D call. Germline V gene data show CDR1 as MGHRA and CDR2 as YSYEKL. The CDR3 has 13 residues. Deletions cut 1 base from V and 3 bases from J, with 6 bases between.